The 29 T cell receptor beta chains below all came from one sample that was sequenced in a study of blood T cell repertoires in COVID-19. The repertoire was sequenced with immunoSEQ multiplex PCR; TCRdb's copy has only in-frame clones and lacks some. The sample lists about 120,000 clones, roughly nine tenths occurring once. The sample comprised peripheral blood. These receptors were taken from a man between 65 and 85 years old with active or convalescent COVID-19.

The V and J genes are TRBV6-5 and TRBJ2-7; D perhaps matches TRBD2 (5 bases). This CDR3 is built from 13 residues. CDR1 and CDR2 (germline): MNHEY, SVGAGI. V was clipped by 8 bases and J by 5 bases, with 16 bases between them. CDR3 region: CASRPPAEHEQYF. The CDR3 DNA reads TGTGCCAGCCGCCCTCCAGCGGAGCACGAGCAGTACTTC.

The gene calls are TRBV2 and TRBJ2-2; 7 nucleotides agree with TRBD1. The CDR3 length is 16 residues. The V gene end was trimmed by 5 bases and the J gene end by 1 base; junction bases not matched to a gene: 7. Germline-derived CDR1 and CDR2 are SNHLY and FYNNEI. CDR3 residues: CASSFRTGLNTGELFF. The CDR3 region has the DNA TGTGCCAGCAGTTTCCGGACAGGCTTGAACACCGGGGAGCTGTTTTTT.

V and J are TRBV28 and TRBJ2-5; 15 bases are a match to TRBD2. The germline V gene encodes CDR1 MDHEN and CDR2 SYDVKM. Unmatched junction bases numbered 13, after V lost 10 bases and J lost 1 base. The CDR3 contains 18 residues. The CDR3 is CATTLRTSGRAFQETQYF. CDR3 nucleotide sequence: TGTGCCACCACCCTAAGGACTAGCGGGAGGGCCTTCCAAGAGACCCAGTACTTC.

This chain uses TRBV2 with TRBJ1-1; D not resolved. The CDR3 sequence is 11 residues long. The V gene lost 9 bases and the J gene lost 0 bases, with 5 bases spanning the gap. The germline CDR1 and CDR2 sequences are SNHLY and FYNNEI. CDR3 coding DNA: TGTGCCAGTGAGATGAACACTGAAGCTTTCTTT. Translating gives CASEMNTEAFF. The variable domain in full, completed from reference TRBV2 and TRBJ1-1, reads EPEVTQTPSHQVTQMGQEVILRCVPISNHLYFYWYRQILGQKVEFLVSFYNNEISEKSEIFDDQFSVERPDGSNFTLKIRSTKLEDSAMYFCASEMNTEAFFGQGTRLTVV.

The chain employs TRBV6-4 and TRBJ1-5, with 10 bases that match TRBD1. The junction had 4 bases not matched to a gene; V was cut back by 2 bases and J by 0 bases. This CDR3 has 17 residues. Germline values: CDR1 MRHNA, CDR2 SNTAGT. In nucleotides, the CDR3 is TGTGCCAGCAGTGACCTACGGACAGGGGGTAGCAATCAGCCCCAGCATTTT. Residues: CASSDLRTGGSNQPQHF.

The gene calls are TRBV2 and TRBJ2-1, with TRBD2 matching 14 bases. Germline V gene data show CDR1 as SNHLY and CDR2 as FYNNEI. The CDR3 loop spans 18 amino acids. With 4 bases clipped from V and 0 bases from J, the junction kept 5 bases outside the gene matches. The CDR3 loop is CASSGGLAGGPSYNEQFF. CDR3 DNA sequence: TGTGCCAGCAGTGGAGGACTAGCGGGAGGTCCCTCCTACAATGAGCAGTTCTTC.

The chain employs TRBV6-5 and TRBJ1-1, with D unclear. This CDR3 contains 11 residues. Deletions cut 5 bases from V and 2 bases from J, with 3 bases between. Germline V gives CDR1 MNHEY, CDR2 SVGAGI. CDR3 residues: CASSTNTEAFF. In DNA, the CDR3 is TGTGCCAGCAGTACTAACACTGAAGCTTTCTTT.

In DNA form, the CDR3 reads TGTGCCAGTAGTATAGCCTTACTAGCGGGAGGATTCTACAATGAGCAGTTCTTC. Its translation: CASSIALLAGGFYNEQFF. The rearrangement uses TRBV19 and TRBJ2-1, with 12 bases that match TRBD2. Germline V gives CDR1 LNHDA, CDR2 SQIVND (reference sequence). The CDR3 extends over 18 amino acids. After removal of 1 base from V and 3 bases from J, the junction contained 7 bases not matched to a gene.

The chain joins TRBV11-2 to TRBJ1-5, with 11 nucleotides matching TRBD1. CDR3 length equals 15 residues. The J segment lost 4 bases and the V segment lost 3 bases, leaving 2 bases of the junction unmatched. Germline-derived CDR1 and CDR2 are SGHAT and FQNNGV. CDR3 in amino acids: CASSFGTGGNQPQHF. Here the CDR3 DNA reads TGTGCCAGCAGCTTCGGGACAGGGGGGAATCAGCCCCAGCATTTT. The whole variable domain, remainder taken from reference TRBV11-2 and TRBJ1-5, is EAGVAQSPRYKIIEKRQSVAFWCNPISGHATLYWYQQILGQGPKLLIQFQNNGVVDDSQLPKDRFSAERLKGVDSTLKIQPAKLEDSAVYLCASSFGTGGNQPQHFGDGTRLSIL.

Notes on this clone: Within the sample, other DNA sequences also encode this same CDR3. The chain carries TRBV27 and TRBJ2-1; TRBD2 matches at 9 bases. Per the germline V gene, CDR1 is MNHEY and CDR2 is SMNVEV (reference sequence). The CDR3 extends over 15 amino acids. V lost 1 base and J lost 7; bases outside the gene matches: 5. The CDR3 protein is CASSLLAGGPNEQFF. CDR3 DNA sequence: TGTGCCAGCAGTTTATTGGCGGGAGGGCCGAATGAGCAGTTCTTC.

The rearrangement joins TRBV28 to TRBJ1-3, with D possibly being TRBD1 (5 bases). V lost 5 bases, J lost 5 bases, and 19 bases lay in between. The CDR3 covers 16 residues. The germline CDR1 and CDR2 sequences are MDHEN and SYDVKM. CDR3 amino acids: CASSIKPGGSRNTIYF. In DNA form, the CDR3 reads TGTGCCAGCAGTATTAAACCTGGGGGGTCAAGAAACACCATATATTTT.

The genes are TRBV7-2 and TRBJ1-4; the D gene is possibly TRBD1 (6 bases). Trimming pared 2 bases from V and 0 bases from J, leaving 7 bases between. Germline V gene sequence: CDR1 SGHTA, CDR2 FQGNSA. The CDR3 is made up of 15 amino acids. The DNA of the CDR3 is TGTGCCAGCAGCTTACAGGGGACAACTAATGAAAAACTGTTTTTT. The encoded protein is CASSLQGTTNEKLFF.

The chain uses TRBV28 and TRBJ1-2; D is perhaps TRBD1 (5 bases). Trimming cost V 6 bases and J 6 bases, with 14 bases left between them. CDR3 length: 13 amino acids. Per the germline V gene, CDR1 is MDHEN and CDR2 is SYDVKM. The CDR3, as DNA: TGTGCCAGCAGACCAGGGATTGAGAATGGCTACACCTTC. Translating gives CASRPGIENGYTF.

The chain uses TRBV13 and TRBJ2-7; 8 bases are a match to TRBD2. The CDR3 sequence is 16 residues long. The J segment lost 3 bases and the V segment lost 5 bases, leaving 12 bases of the junction unmatched. Per germline, CDR1 PRHDT and CDR2 FYEKMQ (reference sequence). The CDR3 region has the DNA TGTGCCAGCAGCCCCAGGGCCGCGGGAGGCCTCTACGAGCAGTACTTC. Protein product: CASSPRAAGGLYEQYF.

This chain uses TRBV5-5 with TRBJ2-1, with 10 bases lining up with TRBD2. Germline V gives CDR1 SGHKS, CDR2 YYEKEE (reference sequence). CDR3 size: 16 residues. V lost 0 bases, J lost 6 bases, and 6 bases stayed unmatched. CDR3 sequence (DNA): TGTGCCAGCAGCTTGGGGGCAGCGGGAGGGCTCAATGAGCAGTTCTTC. Protein: CASSLGAAGGLNEQFF.

V usage is TRBV6-5 and J usage is TRBJ2-7; no clear D. The germline V gene encodes CDR1 MNHEY and CDR2 SVGAGI. The CDR3 is 14 amino acids. V was cut by 10 bases and J by 2 bases, with 18 bases left in between. The CDR3 DNA reads as TGTGCCACCCAGTTTAGGTACAGTACCTACGAGCAGTACTTC. Protein sequence: CATQFRYSTYEQYF.

The V gene is TRBV2, the J gene TRBJ2-1, with TRBD2 identical over 11 bases. This CDR3 contains 16 residues. Trimming at V came to 11 bases and at J to 6 bases, leaving 15 bases not matched to a gene. Germline V lookup: CDR1 SNHLY, CDR2 FYNNEI. The CDR3 sequence is CAFRSTSGRYGNEQFF. As DNA, the CDR3 is TGTGCCTTCCGCAGCACTAGCGGGAGATATGGCAATGAGCAGTTCTTC.

This rearrangement joins TRBV27 to TRBJ2-3, with 9 bases that match TRBD1. CDR3 size: 14 residues. Unmatched junction bases numbered 3, after V lost 4 bases and J lost 4 bases. Germline values: CDR1 MNHEY, CDR2 SMNVEV (reference sequence). The CDR3 loop reads CASSWGQGADTQYF. In DNA form, the CDR3 reads TGTGCCAGCAGTTGGGGACAGGGCGCAGATACGCAGTATTTT.

J is TRBJ2-7 and V is TRBV19, with TRBD2 matching 11 bases. The CDR3 runs to 16 residues. V lost 3 bases and J lost 0; bases outside the gene matches: 4. Germline V CDR1 and CDR2: LNHDA, SQIVND (reference sequence). The CDR3 is CASSMGGTSGSYEQYF. The DNA for the CDR3 is TGTGCCAGTAGTATGGGGGGGACTAGCGGCTCCTACGAGCAGTACTTC.

The chain has TRBV27 and TRBJ1-5, with TRBD1 as a possible D gene (6 bases). This CDR3 has 18 residues. Trimming pared 5 bases from V and 1 base from J, leaving 21 bases between. Germline lookup yields CDR1 MNHEY and CDR2 SMNVEV (reference sequence). The CDR3, as DNA: TGTGCCAGCAGTGCATATACGGGGACAAGGGTAAGCAATCAGCCCCAGCATTTT. This sequence encodes CASSAYTGTRVSNQPQHF.

This chain connects TRBV7-6 to TRBJ1-5, with D possibly matching TRBD1 (6 bases). There are 17 residues in the CDR3. Germline lookup yields CDR1 SGHVS and CDR2 FNYEAQ. The V and J ends lost 2 bases and 0 bases respectively, with 14 bases between them. CDR3 sequence reads: CASSLPDIQGSNQPQHF. CDR3 nucleotide sequence: TGTGCCAGCAGCTTACCGGACATACAGGGTAGCAATCAGCCCCAGCATTTT.

The J gene is TRBJ1-6, the V gene TRBV29-1; D is perhaps TRBD1 (6 bases). The germline gives CDR1 SQVTM, CDR2 ANQGSEA. Trimming shortened V by 5 bases and J by 10 bases, and 15 bases separated the two germline ends. This CDR3 has 13 amino acids. The CDR3: CSVRPEGGSPLHF. The CDR3 region has the DNA TGCAGCGTTCGGCCCGAGGGGGGGTCACCCCTCCACTTT.

The J gene is TRBJ1-5, the V gene TRBV5-5; 8 bases are shared with TRBD1. The CDR3 totals 16 residues. The germline V gene has CDR1 SGHKS and CDR2 YYEKEE (reference sequence). The V and J ends lost 2 bases and 7 bases, in that order; junction bases with no gene match: 11. DNA of the CDR3: TGTGCCAGCAGCTTTTCAGGGGGCACGGGAAGGCAGCCCCAGCATTTT. It translates to CASSFSGGTGRQPQHF.

This chain uses TRBV27 with TRBJ2-1; 9 positions match TRBD1. This CDR3 contains 14 residues. Trimming removed 5 bases from V and 5 bases from J; junction bases left unmatched: 4. From germline, CDR1 is MNHEY and CDR2 SMNVEV (reference sequence). The CDR3: CASSPWTGDNEQFF. The CDR3, as DNA: TGTGCCAGCAGTCCCTGGACAGGGGACAATGAGCAGTTCTTC.

The V and J genes are TRBV28 and TRBJ1-5, with D uncertain. Germline assignment: CDR1 MDHEN and CDR2 SYDVKM. CDR3 size: 13 residues. Trimming shortened V by 7 bases and J by 0 bases, and 7 bases separated the two germline ends. In nucleotides, the CDR3 is TGTGCCAGCAACTTAGATAGCAATCAGCCCCAGCATTTT. Protein sequence: CASNLDSNQPQHF.

This clone has just one count. V is TRBV15 and J is TRBJ2-7; TRBD2 aligns across 7 bases. This CDR3 contains 14 residues. Trimming at V came to 1 base and at J to 3 bases, leaving 3 bases not matched to a gene. CDR1 is LNHNV and CDR2 is YYDKDF in the germline V gene (reference sequence). The CDR3, as DNA: TGTGCCACCAGCAGAGGGGACTACCTCTACGAGCAGTACTTC. The encoded protein is CATSRGDYLYEQYF.

The chain is built from TRBV7-3 and TRBJ2-3; 12 positions match TRBD2. Germline V CDR1 and CDR2: SGHTA, FQGTGA. This CDR3 comprises 17 residues. J was trimmed by 2 bases and V by 5 bases; bases with no gene match: 8. The CDR3 sequence: CASSTYGLAGYTDTQYF. The CDR3 coding sequence is TGTGCCAGCAGCACGTACGGACTAGCGGGATACACAGATACGCAGTATTTT.

V gene TRBV28 combines with J gene TRBJ1-5; perhaps TRBD1 as D (5 bases). V gave up 5 bases and J gave up 3 bases, with 17 bases separating them. The germline gives CDR1 MDHEN, CDR2 SYDVKM. This CDR3 is built from 16 residues. The CDR3 is CASSLPQTDHNQPQHF. As DNA, the CDR3 is TGTGCCAGCAGTCTACCCCAGACAGATCACAATCAGCCCCAGCATTTT.

V and J are TRBV19 and TRBJ2-1, with 8 bases identical to TRBD1. V gave up 3 bases and J gave up 6 bases; unmatched junction bases: 7. The CDR3 sequence is 15 residues long. Germline CDR1 reads LNHDA; CDR2 reads SQIVND (reference sequence). This CDR3 is CASSIAGTGPNEQFF. The CDR3 DNA sequence: TGTGCCAGTAGTATCGCCGGGACAGGTCCCAATGAGCAGTTCTTC.